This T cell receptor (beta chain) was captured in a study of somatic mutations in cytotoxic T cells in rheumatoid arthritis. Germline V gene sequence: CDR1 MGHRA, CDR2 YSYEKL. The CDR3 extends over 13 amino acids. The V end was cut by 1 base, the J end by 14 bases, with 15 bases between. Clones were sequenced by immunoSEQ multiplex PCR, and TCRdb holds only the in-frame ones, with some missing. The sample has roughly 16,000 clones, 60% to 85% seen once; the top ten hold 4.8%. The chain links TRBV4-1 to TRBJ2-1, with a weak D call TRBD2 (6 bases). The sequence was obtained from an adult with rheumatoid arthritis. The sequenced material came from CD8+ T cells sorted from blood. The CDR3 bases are TGCGCCAGCAGCCAAGCATCGGGCTGGGAGGAGTTCTTC. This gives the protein CASSQASGWEEFF.